What follows are 23 T cell receptor beta chains derived from one specimen sequenced in a study of beta chain features in type 1 diabetes. Their recognized antigens are unknown. Whole-study findings and limits: Moderate yet significant TCRB CDR3 shortening was seen in Type 1 diabetes patients in all four CD4+ subsets.

The whole isolated RNA underwent reverse transcription, so sequencing captured expressed TCRB transcripts. Data came from immunoSEQ multiplex PCR; TCRdb stores just in-frame clones and leaves some out. The sample has 600,000 to 700,000 clones, 9.5% to 15% seen once. The sample was naive CD4+ T cells from blood. These receptors were collected from a man aged 25 to 40 with type 1 diabetes.

The rearrangement uses TRBV7-9 and TRBJ2-3, with a tentative D call TRBD2 (6 bases). The CDR3 is 16 residues long. Trimming removed 6 bases from V and 0 bases from J, with 16 bases in between. Germline loops: CDR1 SEHNR, CDR2 FQNEAQ (reference sequence). CDR3: CASRIRTGTSTDTQYF. Written as DNA, the CDR3 is TGTGCCAGCAGGATACGGACGGGGACTAGCACAGATACGCAGTATTTT.

The CDR3 coding sequence is TGTGCCAGCAGCCAAGGGACAGTTGAAGCTTTCTTT. Amino acid sequence: CASSQGTVEAFF. This rearrangement joins TRBV10-3 to TRBJ1-1; 7 bases line up with TRBD1. V shed 10 bases, J shed 7 bases, and the junction held 9 bases outside the gene matches. CDR1 is ENHRY and CDR2 is SYGVKD in the germline V gene. This CDR3 region has 12 residues.

The rearrangement uses TRBV27 and TRBJ2-3; 9 bases fit TRBD1. J was trimmed by 3 bases and V by 6 bases; bases with no gene match: 4. The CDR3 length is 14 residues. Germline CDR1 and CDR2: MNHEY and SMNVEV (reference sequence). The CDR3 spells CASRRTGATDTQYF. The CDR3 coding sequence is TGTGCCAGCAGGAGGACAGGGGCAACAGATACGCAGTATTTT.

The CDR3 coding sequence is TGTGCAAGTCGCCACCTGCGGATGACCCAGTACTTC. This sequence encodes CASRHLRMTQYF. The chain carries TRBV12-2 and TRBJ2-5; the table's D call, TRBD2, was not checked against the DNA. TRBV12-2 is listed as a pseudogene. CDR3 size: 12 residues.

Here the CDR3 reads CSVGGLDSSTDTQYF. CDR3 DNA sequence: TGCAGCGTTGGGGGGCTAGATTCTAGCACAGATACGCAGTATTTT. The chain combines TRBV29-1 with TRBJ2-3, with a possible D match to TRBD1 (6 bases). This CDR3 is built from 15 residues. The germline CDR1 and CDR2 sequences are SQVTM and ANQGSEA. V dropped 4 bases and J dropped 0 bases, with 14 bases sitting between them.

This clone was observed a few times. The chain employs TRBV18 and TRBJ2-7; 8 nucleotides line up with TRBD1. V gave up 5 bases and J gave up 4 bases; unmatched junction bases: 10. The CDR3 runs to 15 residues. Germline loops: CDR1 KGHSH, CDR2 LQKENI. The CDR3 DNA sequence: TGTGCCAGCTCATTTCGACAGGGGCTAGTGTACGAGCAGTACTTC. Translation: CASSFRQGLVYEQYF.

The CDR3 sequence is CASSETGGANTGELFF. The CDR3 coding sequence is TGTGCCAGCAGTGAGACAGGGGGAGCGAACACCGGGGAGCTGTTTTTT. V gene TRBV25-1 combines with J gene TRBJ2-2; 9 bases are a match to TRBD1. J was trimmed by 0 bases and V by 3 bases; bases with no gene match: 2. Germline loops: CDR1 MGHDK, CDR2 SYGVNS. CDR3 length: 16 amino acids.

The chain is built from TRBV30 and TRBJ2-7, with D perhaps TRBD2 (5 bases). The ends were cut back, 4 bases at V and 0 bases at J, with 16 bases in the middle. The CDR3 consists of 15 residues. Germline V lookup: CDR1 GTSNPN, CDR2 SVGIG (reference sequence). CDR3 in DNA: TGTGCCTGGATTTCTGGTAACAGCGGCTCCTACGAGCAGTACTTC. Protein: CAWISGNSGSYEQYF.

This clone was recorded a few times. Here the CDR3 reads CASSLDAREAFF. CDR3 DNA sequence: TGTGCCAGCAGCTTGGATGCACGAGAAGCTTTCTTT. The V call is TRBV5-6, the J call TRBJ1-1; no firm D call. The V end lost 0 bases, the J end lost 8 bases, and 8 bases lay between the germline ends. The CDR3 sequence is 12 residues long. The germline gives CDR1 SGHDT, CDR2 YYEEEE.

The V and J genes are TRBV5-1 and TRBJ1-1; 7 bases are a match to TRBD1. Germline-derived CDR1 and CDR2 are SGHRS and YFSETQ. The CDR3 has 15 amino acids. Trimming removed 4 bases from V and 1 base from J; junction bases left unmatched: 7. CDR3 sequence: CASSGRDSPNTEAFF. The DNA for the CDR3 is TGCGCCAGCAGCGGCCGGGACAGCCCGAACACTGAAGCTTTCTTT. The whole variable domain, remainder taken from reference TRBV5-1 and TRBJ1-1, is KAGVTQTPRYLIKTRGQQVTLSCSPISGHRSVSWYQQTPGQGLQFLFEYFSETQRNKGNFPGRFSGRQFSNSRSEMNVSTLELGDSALYLCASSGRDSPNTEAFFGQGTRLTVV.

The CDR3 is CASSVRLFGGELFF. Written as DNA, the CDR3 is TGTGCCAGCAGCGTCAGACTATTTGGCGGGGAGCTGTTTTTT. The J gene is TRBJ2-2, the V gene TRBV9; tentative D call: TRBD2 (5 bases). In germline, CDR1 is SGDLS, CDR2 YYNGEE. V lost 2 bases and J lost 7, with 12 bases in between. The CDR3 extends over 14 amino acids.

The CDR3 sequence: CASSEFAGDYNEQFF. CDR3 DNA: TGTGCCAGCAGTGAATTCGCGGGGGATTACAATGAGCAGTTCTTC. The V call is TRBV25-1, the J call TRBJ2-1; 7 bases are a match to TRBD2. J gave up 4 bases and V 1 base, and 4 bases lay outside the gene matches. This CDR3 is built from 15 residues. Per the germline V gene, CDR1 is MGHDK and CDR2 is SYGVNS.

The J gene is TRBJ1-1, the V gene TRBV2, with D perhaps matching TRBD1 (6 bases). The CDR3 contains 14 residues. V lost 8 bases to trimming and J lost 5 bases, with 18 bases between them. Germline CDR1 reads SNHLY; CDR2 reads FYNNEI. CDR3 nucleotides: TGTGCCAGCCACGGGAGGGGGTGGAGGACTGAAGCTTTCTTT. This codes for CASHGRGWRTEAFF.

This clone was seen a few times. The rearrangement joins TRBV11-2 to TRBJ2-6; either TRBD1 or TRBD2 may fit D (5 bases each). The CDR3 is made up of 18 amino acids. Germline CDR1 and CDR2: SGHAT and FQNNGV. V was cut by 5 bases and J by 4 bases, with 21 bases left in between. The CDR3 DNA reads as TGTGCCAGCAGCCAACCTACCCGGGGCCCCACGGGGGCCAACGTCCTGACTTTC. This codes for CASSQPTRGPTGANVLTF.

Only a few counts were recorded for this clone. The chain couples TRBV18 to TRBJ2-3; 9 positions match TRBD1. The V segment lost 5 bases and the J segment 5 bases; nucleotides outside the gene matches: 5. This CDR3 has 14 residues. From germline, CDR1 is KGHSH and CDR2 LQKENI. CDR3 region: CASSTGQGGDTQYF. The DNA for the CDR3 is TGTGCCAGCTCAACGGGACAGGGTGGAGATACGCAGTATTTT.

This clone was counted between two and nine times. This chain links TRBV10-3 with TRBJ1-4; D is uncertain. Germline V CDR1 and CDR2: ENHRY, SYGVKD. The V and J ends lost 6 bases and 0 bases respectively, with 14 bases between them. This CDR3 has 16 amino acids. The CDR3 DNA reads TGTGCCATCAGCGAAGACGGACCAACAACTAATGAAAAACTGTTTTTT. Its protein product is CAISEDGPTTNEKLFF.

The V call is TRBV2, the J call TRBJ2-1, with a tentative D call TRBD1 (7 bases). Between the trimmed V and J ends, which lost 6 bases and 0 bases, there was a span of 15 bases. CDR1 and CDR2 (germline): SNHLY, FYNNEI. CDR3 length equals 16 residues. In DNA form, the CDR3 reads TGTGCCAGCAGATTAGCGGACAGGAGCTCCTACAATGAGCAGTTCTTC. It translates to CASRLADRSSYNEQFF.

This chain connects TRBV7-9 to TRBJ2-1; the D is unclear. This CDR3 comprises 15 residues. V lost 5 bases and J 9 bases, leaving 20 bases between the germline ends. CDR1 and CDR2 from the germline V gene are SEHNR and FQNEAQ (reference sequence). CDR3 region: CASSHDGSHKSEQFF. The CDR3 DNA is TGTGCCAGCAGCCATGACGGATCCCACAAGTCTGAGCAGTTCTTC.

There are a few counts of this clone. The J gene is TRBJ2-4, the V gene TRBV30; D is unresolved. Trimming pared 4 bases from V and 1 base from J, leaving 8 bases between. This CDR3 has 13 residues. Germline V gene lookup returns CDR1 GTSNPN and CDR2 SVGIG (reference sequence). The CDR3 reads CAWTPPAKNIQYF. CDR3 sequence (DNA): TGTGCCTGGACCCCCCCGGCCAAAAACATTCAGTACTTC.

This clone turned up a few times. The chain carries TRBV18 and TRBJ2-5; D not certain. Looked up from germline, CDR1 is KGHSH and CDR2 is LQKENI. Trimming pared 5 bases from V and 1 base from J, leaving 5 bases between. CDR3 length: 12 residues. CDR3 region: CASSSSQETQYF. CDR3 coding DNA: TGTGCCAGCTCATCTTCCCAAGAGACCCAGTACTTC.

This clone was found a few times. V and J are TRBV5-1 and TRBJ2-6; no definite D call. Germline assignment: CDR1 SGHRS and CDR2 YFSETQ. The V end lost 0 bases, the J end lost 0 bases, and 7 bases lay between the germline ends. CDR3 size: 16 residues. This CDR3 reads CASSLARYSGANVLTF. DNA of the CDR3: TGCGCCAGCAGCTTGGCCAGGTACTCTGGGGCCAACGTCCTGACTTTC.

The rearrangement links TRBV5-1 to TRBJ2-6; TRBD1 matches 7 bases. Trimming removed 4 bases from V and 7 bases from J; junction bases left unmatched: 8. Germline V gene sequence: CDR1 SGHRS, CDR2 YFSETQ. The CDR3 is made up of 15 amino acids. This CDR3 is CASSPWTGAANVLTF. In DNA, the CDR3 is TGCGCCAGCAGCCCTTGGACAGGCGCTGCCAACGTCCTGACTTTC. Full variable domain (rest looked up from reference TRBV5-1 and TRBJ2-6): KAGVTQTPRYLIKTRGQQVTLSCSPISGHRSVSWYQQTPGQGLQFLFEYFSETQRNKGNFPGRFSGRQFSNSRSEMNVSTLELGDSALYLCASSPWTGAANVLTFGAGSRLTVL.

The rearrangement links TRBV7-9 to TRBJ1-4; D is perhaps TRBD1 (6 bases). Germline V gene sequence: CDR1 SEHNR, CDR2 FQNEAQ (reference sequence). V lost 5 bases and J lost 8, with 18 bases in between. The CDR3 extends over 15 amino acids. This chain's CDR3 is CASSPPTGLFEKLFF. DNA for the CDR3: TGTGCCAGCAGCCCCCCTACAGGGTTGTTCGAAAAACTGTTTTTT.